The 17 T cell receptor beta chains listed next were all sequenced from one sample in a study of T cells in Graves' hyperthyroidism and ophthalmopathy. Amplified TCR beta CDR3 regions came from RNA transcripts. In the first-round RT-PCR of the TCR CDR3, the HTBI primer set was used. Via MiXCR, TCRdb re-called the multiplex PCR reads, giving one row per CDR3 protein. Here the sample spans hundreds of thousands of distinct CDR3 sequences, 15% to 20% being singletons. Sequencing input: blood. The receptors derive from a woman in her 30s with Graves' hyperthyroidism.

The chain links TRBV20-1 to TRBJ2-2; 7 nucleotides line up with TRBD2. The CDR3 runs 14 residues. V shed 6 bases, J shed 6 bases, and the junction held 10 bases outside the gene matches. Germline CDR1 DFQATT, CDR2 SNEGSKA (reference sequence). The CDR3 DNA sequence: TGCAGTGCCCAGCAAGCGGGAAGAGCCGGGGAGCTGTTTTTT. Translation gives CSAQQAGRAGELFF.

This clonotype was seen a handful of times. The genes are TRBV27 and TRBJ2-5, with 8 bases fitting TRBD2. Germline loops: CDR1 MNHEY, CDR2 SMNVEV (reference sequence). Losses at the gene ends were 2 bases for V and 3 bases for J; bases not matched to a gene: 5. The CDR3 totals 15 residues. The CDR3, as DNA: TGTGCCAGCAGTTTAAAAAGGGGACTAGAAGAGACCCAGTACTTC. It specifies CASSLKRGLEETQYF.

This clonotype was counted ten times or more. The gene calls are TRBV5-1 and TRBJ2-7, with 7 bases that match TRBD1. The CDR3 totals 14 residues. V lost 0 bases and J lost 2; bases outside the gene matches: 2. The germline V gene encodes CDR1 SGHRS and CDR2 YFSETQ. This chain's CDR3 is CASSLEGTAYEQYF. In DNA form, the CDR3 reads TGCGCCAGCAGCTTGGAGGGGACAGCCTACGAGCAGTACTTC.

This clonotype was observed at least ten times. The rearrangement joins TRBV28 to TRBJ2-7, with 10 positions matching TRBD2. The CDR3 loop spans 17 amino acids. Germline CDR1 and CDR2: MDHEN and SYDVKM. The J segment lost 0 bases and the V segment lost 5 bases, leaving 10 bases of the junction unmatched. The CDR3 loop reads CASSPLAGERSSYEQYF. CDR3 nucleotide sequence: TGTGCCAGCAGTCCCCTAGCGGGAGAGAGAAGCTCCTACGAGCAGTACTTC.

This clonotype came up once. The rearrangement links TRBV20-1 to TRBJ2-7, with 10 bases lining up with TRBD2. After removal of 6 bases from V and 4 bases from J, the junction contained 3 bases not matched to a gene. The CDR3 totals 12 residues. Looked up from germline, CDR1 is DFQATT and CDR2 is SNEGSKA (reference sequence). CDR3 residues: CSAKAGGYEQYF. The CDR3 nucleotides are TGCAGTGCAAAAGCGGGAGGGTACGAGCAGTACTTC.

The chain joins TRBV7-9 to TRBJ2-1; TRBD2 matches at 10 bases. The CDR3 contains 15 residues. Trimming cost V 5 bases and J 7 bases; bases outside gene matches: 8. Germline loops: CDR1 SEHNR, CDR2 FQNEAQ (reference sequence). CDR3 coding DNA: TGTGCCAGCAGCCCACCTCTAGCGGGAGTAAATGAGCAGTTCTTC. Protein product: CASSPPLAGVNEQFF. Combining the CDR3 with reference TRBV7-9 and TRBJ2-1 gives the whole variable domain DTGVSQNPRHKITKRGQNVTFRCDPISEHNRLYWYRQTLGQGPEFLTYFQNEAQLEKSRLLSDRFSAERPKGSFSTLEIQRTEQGDSAMYLCASSPPLAGVNEQFFGPGTRLTVL.

This clonotype was recorded at least ten times. The chain links TRBV12-3 or TRBV12-4 to TRBJ2-7; 15 positions match TRBD2. V shed 6 bases and J 6 bases; nucleotides not matched to a gene: 6. The CDR3 covers 15 residues. DNA for the CDR3: TGTGCCAGCAGGAGGACTAGCGGGAGGGCCGGCGAGCAGTACTTC. This sequence encodes CASRRTSGRAGEQYF.

This clonotype turned up a few times. Since the CDR3 does not end with the conserved phenylalanine or tryptophan, this likely comes from a read error. The chain is built from TRBV6-1 and TRBJ2-7; 9 bases agree with TRBD2. Looked up from germline, CDR1 is MNHNS and CDR2 is SASEGT. This CDR3 spans 18 amino acids. With 8 bases clipped from V and 6 bases from J, the junction kept 23 bases outside the gene matches. The CDR3 nucleotides read TGTGCCAGCGGCCTGGCGGTAGCGGGAGATTTAGGTCGTAGCGAGCAGTACCTC. Residues: CASGLAVAGDLGRSEQYL.

The V gene is TRBV3-1, the J gene TRBJ1-5; the D is unclear. From germline, CDR1 is LGHDT and CDR2 YNNKEL (reference sequence). Trimming left V 7 bases short and J 5 bases short, with 12 bases between. This CDR3 contains 13 residues. The chain's CDR3 is CASMAQIYQPQHF. CDR3 nucleotide sequence: TGTGCCAGCATGGCCCAAATTTATCAGCCCCAGCATTTT.

This clonotype appeared many times. The rearrangement uses TRBV7-3 and TRBJ2-7; no reliable D call. This CDR3 comprises 13 residues. The germline gives CDR1 SGHTA, CDR2 FQGTGA. Trimming left V 3 bases short and J 4 bases short, with 10 bases between. For the CDR3, the DNA is TGTGCCAGCAGCTTTGCGGATTCATACGAGCAGTACTTC. The encoded protein is CASSFADSYEQYF.

The rearrangement links TRBV7-8 to TRBJ1-5, with D maybe TRBD1 (5 bases). The CDR3 contains 14 residues. Trimming removed 2 bases at V and 7 bases at J, with 12 bases between. CDR1 and CDR2 (germline): SGHVS, FQNEAQ. The CDR3 DNA reads TGTGCCAGCAGCTTATCAGGGAGCGAGCAGCCCCAGCATTTT. Protein: CASSLSGSEQPQHF.

This clonotype was seen at least ten times. The chain is built from TRBV6-1 and TRBJ2-1, with D maybe TRBD1 (5 bases). Germline CDR1 is MNHNS and CDR2 is SASEGT. V lost 7 bases and J 8 bases, leaving 15 bases between the germline ends. The CDR3 contains 13 residues. In DNA, the CDR3 is TGTGCCAGCAAGGGGTCAGGGTTGCATGAGCAGTTCTTC. It encodes CASKGSGLHEQFF.

Many counts were recorded for this clonotype. The J gene is TRBJ2-7, the V gene TRBV25-1; D gene unclear. The V and J ends lost 3 bases and 0 bases respectively, with 12 bases between them. The germline V gene has CDR1 MGHDK and CDR2 SYGVNS. This CDR3 has 15 residues. The DNA for the CDR3 is TGTGCCAGCAGTGATGACGGGCTAAGCTCCTACGAGCAGTACTTC. Its protein is CASSDDGLSSYEQYF.

This clonotype has a count of ten or more. The chain joins TRBV6-5 to TRBJ2-5, with 11 bases aligning to TRBD2. CDR3 length: 17 residues. The V gene end was trimmed by 2 bases and the J gene end by 3 bases; junction bases not matched to a gene: 8. Germline CDR1 reads MNHEY; CDR2 reads SVGAGI. This chain's CDR3 is CASSYPRSGRAEETQYF. CDR3 DNA: TGTGCCAGCAGTTACCCTCGTAGCGGGAGGGCCGAAGAGACCCAGTACTTC.

The J gene is TRBJ1-6, the V gene TRBV15; D might be TRBD1 (5 bases). Looked up from germline, CDR1 is LNHNV and CDR2 is YYDKDF (reference sequence). The length of the CDR3 is 14 residues. V was shortened by 0 bases and J by 10 bases, with 10 bases between the two germline ends. CDR3 coding DNA: TGTGCCACCAGCAGAGATATTGGGGGATCACCCCTCCACTTT. Its protein product is CATSRDIGGSPLHF.

This clonotype was recorded at least ten times. The V call is TRBV6-2 or TRBV6-3, the J call TRBJ2-2; tentatively, D is TRBD2 (5 bases). CDR1 MNHEY and CDR2 SVGEGT come from the germline V gene. V lost 7 bases to trimming and J lost 1 base, with 10 bases between them. This CDR3 spans 14 amino acids. CDR3 coding DNA: TGTGCCAGCACCTTAGAGGGGAACACCGGGGAGCTGTTTTTT. It codes for CASTLEGNTGELFF.

A note on this clonotype: Relative to the germline gene, one junction end is altered; a read error may explain this. The V and J genes are TRBV5-1 and TRBJ2-1; 9 bases are shared with TRBD1. The CDR3 is 15 amino acids. CDR1 is SGHRS, CDR2 YFSETQ, per germline. This CDR3 reads CASNLAGQGIDEQFF. The CDR3 coding sequence is TGCGCCAGCAACTTGGCGGGACAGGGTATCGATGAGCAGTTCTTC.